This entry lists 22 T cell receptor beta chains sequenced from one sample in a study of blood T cell repertoires in COVID-19. Method: immunoSEQ multiplex PCR; TCRdb's copy keeps in-frame clones and lacks some. This sample has about 30,000 clones, with around 80% found just once. Sequencing was done on a sample of peripheral blood. Receptor source: a human donor in a cohort sampled during active COVID-19.

The V gene is TRBV27, the J gene TRBJ2-6, with D perhaps TRBD1 (5 bases). This CDR3 is 19 amino acids long. The germline V and J ends were trimmed by 2 bases and 1 base, with 18 bases remaining between them. Germline values: CDR1 MNHEY, CDR2 SMNVEV (reference sequence). The CDR3 here is CASSLGQGSGASGANVLTF. As DNA, the CDR3 is TGTGCCAGCAGTTTAGGTCAGGGATCGGGTGCTTCTGGGGCCAACGTCCTGACTTTC.

The J gene is TRBJ1-6, the V gene TRBV28; a possible D gene is TRBD1 (6 bases). V was trimmed by 7 bases and J by 7 bases, leaving 8 bases between them. The germline V gene encodes CDR1 MDHEN and CDR2 SYDVKM. CDR3 size: 12 residues. The CDR3 reads CASTRGNSPLHF. CDR3 nucleotide sequence: TGTGCCAGCACGAGGGGGAATTCACCCCTCCACTTT.

The chain employs TRBV5-4 and TRBJ2-3, with D perhaps TRBD2 (5 bases). The CDR3 totals 13 residues. V lost 4 bases to trimming and J lost 5 bases, with 11 bases between them. The germline V gene encodes CDR1 SGHNT and CDR2 YYREEE (reference sequence). CDR3 amino acids: CASSPGRGDTQYF. The CDR3 nucleotides are TGTGCCAGCAGCCCAGGCCGGGGAGATACGCAGTATTTT.

This clone was observed a few times. V usage is TRBV2 and J usage is TRBJ2-2; tentative D call: TRBD2 (6 bases). The length of the CDR3 is 18 residues. CDR1 and CDR2 from the germline V gene are SNHLY and FYNNEI. Trimming pared 5 bases from V and 1 base from J, leaving 20 bases between. The CDR3 DNA reads as TGTGCCAGCAGTTCCCCATCGACCCGGAGGGTGAACACCGGGGAGCTGTTTTTT. Amino acids: CASSSPSTRRVNTGELFF.

The CDR3, as DNA: TGTGCCAGCAGCTTGGACAGGAACACTGAAGCTTTCTTT. Its translation is CASSLDRNTEAFF. The chain uses TRBV5-6 and TRBJ1-1; D gene uncertain. The ends were cut back, 0 bases at V and 1 base at J, with 4 bases in the middle. The CDR3 consists of 13 residues. Looked up from germline, CDR1 is SGHDT and CDR2 is YYEEEE. Full variable domain (rest looked up from reference TRBV5-6 and TRBJ1-1): DAGVTQSPTHLIKTRGQQVTLRCSPKSGHDTVSWYQQALGQGPQFIFQYYEEEERQRGNFPDRFSGHQFPNYSSELNVNALLLGDSALYLCASSLDRNTEAFFGQGTRLTVV.

In this sample, this clone turned up once. V is TRBV6-6 and J is TRBJ2-1, with TRBD2 matching 10 bases. CDR3 length equals 14 residues. The junction had 5 bases not matched to a gene; V was cut back by 7 bases and J by 5 bases. Germline V CDR1 and CDR2: MNHNY, SVGAGI (reference sequence). CDR3 in DNA: TGTGCCAGCATGGGACTAGCGAGAAACAATGAGCAGTTCTTC. Encoded protein: CASMGLARNNEQFF.

V gene TRBV14 combines with J gene TRBJ1-2, with 8 positions matching TRBD1. J lost 0 bases, V lost 2 bases, and 2 bases had no gene match. This CDR3 region has 15 residues. Germline lookup yields CDR1 SGHDN and CDR2 FVKESK. In nucleotides, the CDR3 is TGTGCCAGCAGCCAAACAGGGGGGGCTAACTATGGCTACACCTTC. Encoded protein: CASSQTGGANYGYTF.

This clone appeared a single time. The chain has TRBV6-5 and TRBJ1-6; tentative D call: TRBD1 (6 bases). The germline CDR1 and CDR2 sequences are MNHEY and SVGAGI. V was cut by 8 bases and J by 3 bases, with 8 bases left in between. CDR3 length: 13 amino acids. CDR3 DNA sequence: TGTGCCAGCCGGACAGACTATAATTCACCCCTCCACTTT. Protein: CASRTDYNSPLHF.

This rearrangement joins TRBV29-1 to TRBJ1-1, with 7 nucleotides matching TRBD1. V lost 7 bases and J lost 1; bases outside the gene matches: 3. This CDR3 comprises 12 residues. Germline assignment: CDR1 SQVTM and CDR2 ANQGSEA. CDR3 protein: CSGDRENTEAFF. Here the CDR3 DNA reads TGCAGCGGCGACAGGGAGAACACTGAAGCTTTCTTT.

The genes are TRBV7-8 and TRBJ2-5, with TRBD1 matching over 9 bases. V lost 2 bases to trimming and J lost 6 bases; unmatched junction nucleotides: 13. The CDR3 has 17 residues. Germline CDR1 and CDR2: SGHVS and FQNEAQ. The CDR3 DNA sequence: TGTGCCAGCAGCTTAAGACTTATGGACAGGGGTGAAAAGACCCAGTACTTC. As protein: CASSLRLMDRGEKTQYF.

CDR3 in amino acids: CASSAGLAGNTGELFF. DNA of the CDR3: TGTGCCAGCAGCGCCGGACTAGCGGGAAACACCGGGGAGCTGTTTTTT. This sequence joins TRBV11-3 and TRBJ2-2, with TRBD2 identical over 12 bases. Per germline, CDR1 SGHNT and CDR2 YENEEA. J gave up 2 bases and V 5 bases, and 3 bases lay outside the gene matches. The CDR3 runs 16 residues.

The chain carries TRBV19 and TRBJ1-6; D is perhaps TRBD1 (6 bases). Germline values: CDR1 LNHDA, CDR2 SQIVND (reference sequence). This CDR3 is 17 amino acids long. Trimming removed 3 bases at V and 4 bases at J, with 16 bases between. The CDR3 spells CASSIMAGTTYNSPLHF. The CDR3 DNA sequence: TGTGCCAGTAGTATCATGGCAGGGACAACTTATAATTCACCCCTCCACTTT.

The chain joins TRBV2 to TRBJ2-3, with TRBD2 matching over 11 bases. After removal of 9 bases from V and 3 bases from J, the junction contained 8 bases not matched to a gene. CDR1 SNHLY and CDR2 FYNNEI come from the germline V gene. This CDR3 is 15 amino acids long. The CDR3 protein is CARRLAGGRTDTQYF. The CDR3 DNA reads TGTGCCAGGAGATTAGCGGGGGGGCGGACAGATACGCAGTATTTT.

This clone came up a few times. V usage is TRBV5-1 and J usage is TRBJ1-2, with 9 bases aligning to TRBD1. Per germline, CDR1 SGHRS and CDR2 YFSETQ. This CDR3 region has 13 residues. With V trimmed by 4 bases and J by 3 bases, 1 base remained unmatched. CDR3 sequence reads: CASSRTGDYGYTF. The CDR3 nucleotides read TGCGCCAGCAGCAGGACAGGGGACTATGGCTACACCTTC.

The rearrangement uses TRBV5-4 and TRBJ2-3; TRBD2 aligns across 12 bases. Per germline, CDR1 SGHNT and CDR2 YYREEE (reference sequence). This CDR3 has 16 amino acids. Trimming took 3 bases from V and 6 from J; bases not matched to a gene: 8. The CDR3 DNA is TGTGCCAGCAGCTCTGGACTAGCGGGGACTAGCGATACGCAGTATTTT. It translates to CASSSGLAGTSDTQYF. Complete variable domain (other parts from reference TRBV5-4 and TRBJ2-3): ETGVTQSPTHLIKTRGQQVTLRCSSQSGHNTVSWYQQALGQGPQFIFQYYREEENGRGNFPPRFSGLQFPNYSSELNVNALELDDSALYLCASSSGLAGTSDTQYFGPGTRLTVL.

The chain employs TRBV6-5 and TRBJ1-2; D gene unclear. The CDR3 has 14 residues. Germline loops: CDR1 MNHEY, CDR2 SVGAGI. Trimming cost V 2 bases and J 7 bases, with 14 bases left between them. The DNA of the CDR3 is TGTGCCAGCAGTTACAGCGGTCGGGAAAGTGGCTACACCTTC. This sequence encodes CASSYSGRESGYTF.

The chain couples TRBV27 to TRBJ1-2; 10 bases fit TRBD1. This CDR3 is 14 amino acids long. Germline V lookup: CDR1 MNHEY, CDR2 SMNVEV (reference sequence). The junction had 6 bases not matched to a gene; V was cut back by 5 bases and J by 6 bases. In DNA form, the CDR3 reads TGTGCCAGCAGTACGGACAGGGGGAGAGATGGCTACACCTTC. The encoded protein is CASSTDRGRDGYTF.

V and J are TRBV24-1 and TRBJ2-1; 11 nucleotides agree with TRBD2. This CDR3 spans 14 amino acids. The trim removed 4 bases at V and 6 bases at J, leaving 1 base unmatched. The germline gives CDR1 KGHDR, CDR2 SFDVKD. This CDR3 reads CATSDGTSGNEQFF. DNA of the CDR3: TGTGCCACCAGTGACGGGACTAGCGGCAATGAGCAGTTCTTC.

This clone was seen once. This chain joins TRBV10-3 and TRBJ2-3; 7 bases line up with TRBD2. Germline assignment: CDR1 ENHRY and CDR2 SYGVKD. The CDR3 contains 14 residues. V trimming: 4 bases; J trimming: 5 bases; junction bases outside the gene matches: 6. CDR3 nucleotide sequence: TGTGCCATCAGTGGACTAGCCGGTGGAGATACGCAGTATTTT. Its translation: CAISGLAGGDTQYF.

This clone was recorded once. The chain links TRBV5-1 to TRBJ2-5; 7 positions agree with TRBD2. Trimming cost V 1 base and J 4 bases; bases outside gene matches: 28. The CDR3 contains 22 residues. Per the germline V gene, CDR1 is SGHRS and CDR2 is YFSETQ. CDR3 protein: CASSLKPGPQGASGKRLETQYF. In nucleotides, the CDR3 is TGCGCCAGCAGCTTGAAGCCGGGGCCCCAGGGAGCTAGCGGAAAAAGGCTAGAGACCCAGTACTTC.

The rearrangement joins TRBV21-1 to TRBJ2-2; whether TRBD1, the table's D call, matches the DNA was not checked. TRBV21-1 is shown as a pseudogene. The CDR3 loop spans 18 amino acids. CDR3 loop: CASSKVWDNTMNTGELFF. The DNA for the CDR3 is TGTGCCAGCAGCAAAGTATGGGACAATACTATGAACACCGGGGAGCTGTTTTTT.

This clone has just a few counts. The rearrangement joins TRBV4-2 to TRBJ1-3, with 8 bases identical to TRBD1. The junction had 10 bases not matched to a gene; V was cut back by 3 bases and J by 9 bases. CDR1 and CDR2 from the germline V gene are LGHNA and YNFKEQ. The CDR3 consists of 15 residues. Written as DNA, the CDR3 is TGTGCCAGCAGCCAGGACAGGGCAGCGTCTTTCACCATATATTTT. This sequence encodes CASSQDRAASFTIYF.